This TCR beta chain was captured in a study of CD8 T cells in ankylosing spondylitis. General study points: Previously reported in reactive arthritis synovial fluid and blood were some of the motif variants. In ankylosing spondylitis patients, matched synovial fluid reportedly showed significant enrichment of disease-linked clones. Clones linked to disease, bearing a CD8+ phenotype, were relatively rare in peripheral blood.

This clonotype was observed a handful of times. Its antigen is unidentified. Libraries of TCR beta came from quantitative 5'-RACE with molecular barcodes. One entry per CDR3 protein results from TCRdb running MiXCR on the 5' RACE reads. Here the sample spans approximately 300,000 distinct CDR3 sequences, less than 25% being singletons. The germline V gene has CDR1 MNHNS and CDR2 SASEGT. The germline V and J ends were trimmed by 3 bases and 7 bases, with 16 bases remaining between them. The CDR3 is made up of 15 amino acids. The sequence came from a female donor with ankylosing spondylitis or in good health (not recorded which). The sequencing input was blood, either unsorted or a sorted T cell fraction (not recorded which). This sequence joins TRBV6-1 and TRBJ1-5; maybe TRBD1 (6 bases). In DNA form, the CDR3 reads TGTGCCAGCAGTGAGATGGGGGCTGGAAAACAGCCCCAGCATTTT. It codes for CASSEMGAGKQPQHF.